This T cell receptor beta chain was found in a study of control samples from healthy donors and cancer patients. V was shortened by 3 bases and J by 0 bases, with 5 bases between the two germline ends. The CDR3 covers 13 residues. Per the germline V gene, CDR1 is SGHRS and CDR2 is YFSETQ. Using immunoSEQ multiplex PCR, the repertoire was profiled, and TCRdb retains in-frame clones only, with some absent. The table includes more than 30,000 clones, about 83% detected once. The rearrangement links TRBV5-1 to TRBJ2-3; no clear D gene. The TCR comes from an older woman with lung cancer. The sample taken for sequencing was PBMCs. CDR3: CASSSASTDTQYF. The CDR3 DNA follows: TGCGCCAGCAGCTCGGCTAGCACAGATACGCAGTATTTT.